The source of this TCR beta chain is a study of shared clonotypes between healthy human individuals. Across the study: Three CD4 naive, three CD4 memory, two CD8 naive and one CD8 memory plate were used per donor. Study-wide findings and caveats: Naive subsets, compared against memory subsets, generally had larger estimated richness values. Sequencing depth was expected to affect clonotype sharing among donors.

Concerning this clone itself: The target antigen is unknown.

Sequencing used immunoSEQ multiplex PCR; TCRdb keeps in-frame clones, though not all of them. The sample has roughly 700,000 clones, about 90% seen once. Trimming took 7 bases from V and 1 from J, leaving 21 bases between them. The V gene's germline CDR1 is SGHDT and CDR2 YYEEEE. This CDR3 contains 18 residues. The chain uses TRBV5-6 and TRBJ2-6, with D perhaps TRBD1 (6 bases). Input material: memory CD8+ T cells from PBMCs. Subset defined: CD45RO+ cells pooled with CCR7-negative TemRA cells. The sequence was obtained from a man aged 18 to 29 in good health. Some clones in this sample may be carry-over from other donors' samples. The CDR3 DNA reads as TGTGCCAGCGGACATACCGGGACATTTGATTCTGGGGCCAACGTCCTGACTTTC. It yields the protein CASGHTGTFDSGANVLTF.